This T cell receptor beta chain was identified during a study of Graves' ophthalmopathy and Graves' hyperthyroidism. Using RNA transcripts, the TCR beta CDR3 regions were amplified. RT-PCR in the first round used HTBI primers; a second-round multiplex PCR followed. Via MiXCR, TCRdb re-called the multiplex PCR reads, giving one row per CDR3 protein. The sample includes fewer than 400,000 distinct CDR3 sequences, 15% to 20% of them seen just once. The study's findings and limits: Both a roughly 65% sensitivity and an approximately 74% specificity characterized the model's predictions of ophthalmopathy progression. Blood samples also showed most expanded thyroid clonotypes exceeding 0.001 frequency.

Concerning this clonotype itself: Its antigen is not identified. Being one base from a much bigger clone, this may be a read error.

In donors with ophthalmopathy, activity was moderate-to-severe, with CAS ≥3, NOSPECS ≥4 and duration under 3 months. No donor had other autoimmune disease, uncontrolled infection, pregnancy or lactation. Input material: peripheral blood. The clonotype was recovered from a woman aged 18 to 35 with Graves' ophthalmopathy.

The CDR3 sequence: CSGLPGRETQYF. CDR3 in DNA: TGCAGCGGATTGCCAGGGAGAGAGACCCAGTACTTC. The J gene is TRBJ2-5, the V gene TRBV29-1; D tentatively fits TRBD1 or TRBD2 (5 bases each). Between the trimmed V and J ends, which lost 7 bases and 4 bases, there was a span of 13 bases. This CDR3 has 12 amino acids. The germline V gene encodes CDR1 SQVTM and CDR2 ANQGSEA.